This TCR beta chain appears in the sequencing data of a study of cytomegalovirus exposure and HLA in healthy donors. Assay used: immunoSEQ multiplex PCR; TCRdb lists only in-frame clones, some missing. The sample carries about 65,000 clones, 92% recorded once. Study-wide findings and caveats: Through in vitro validation, three CMV-associated chains were shown to be specific for CMV antigens.

The ends were cut back, 0 bases at V and 8 bases at J, with 16 bases in the middle. Germline assignment: CDR1 MNHEY and CDR2 SVGAGI. The CDR3 is made up of 15 amino acids. A note on this clone: The antigen is not known.

The source is a woman aged 18-29 years in good health and CMV-seronegative. The specimen sequenced was PBMCs. This chain links TRBV6-5 with TRBJ1-2; D is undetermined. DNA for the CDR3: TGTGCCAGCAGTTACTCTATCAGGAATTGGTCGGGCTACACCTTC. Amino acids: CASSYSIRNWSGYTF.